These T cell receptor beta chains were read from a single sample in a study of T cell repertoires in cytomegalovirus infection. Each CDR3 protein gets one entry after TCRdb re-called the reads with MiXCR. The sample holds about 830,000 distinct CDR3 sequences, approximately 32% seen once. These receptors' antigens are unknown. The specimen comprised cultured CD8+ T cells from PBMCs, sampled from culture after CMV antigen stimulation. The source is a human donor in good health (CMV status not recorded). Some clones in this sample may be carry-over from other donors' samples. Both conserved end residues are part of each CDR3. The order of the fields is CDR3 protein, CDR3 DNA, V gene, J gene, D gene, clone size. D genes are given only for firm matches. The size field is filled for only some rows; it gives once, few, many or a size class.

CASSLEETNSPLHF	TGTGCCAGCAGTTTAGAGGAGACTAATTCACCCCTCCACTTT	TRBV2	TRBJ1-6	.	once
CASSGGGTGNTIYF	TGTGCCAGCAGTGGTGGGGGGACTGGAAACACCATATATTTT	TRBV9	TRBJ1-3	.	few
CASSITRHRDRDNRVTDTQYF	TGTGCCAGCAGCATAACCCGGCACCGGGACAGGGACAATCGAGTCACAGATACGCAGTATTTT	TRBV7-9	TRBJ2-3	TRBD1	few
CASSFRQGEGETQYF	TGTGCCAGCAGCTTCCGACAGGGTGAAGGGGAGACCCAGTACTTC	TRBV5-6	TRBJ2-5	TRBD1	few
CASSSRLRGLEAYNEQFF	TGTGCCAGCAGCTCTAGACTAAGGGGGCTAGAGGCCTACAATGAGCAGTTCTTC	TRBV7-9	TRBJ2-1	TRBD1	many
CASSPRTRETQYF	TGTGCCAGCAGCCCCCGGACGCGAGAGACCCAGTACTTC	TRBV12-3/TRBV12-4	TRBJ2-5	.	few
CASSWTGVRDSNQPQHF	TGTGCCAGCAGCTGGACAGGGGTACGGGATAGCAATCAGCCCCAGCATTTT	TRBV6-1	TRBJ1-5	TRBD1	few
CASSLLVVGYTDTQYF	TGTGCCAGCAGCTTATTAGTCGTGGGATACACAGATACGCAGTATTTT	TRBV7-8	TRBJ2-3	.	few
CATTRGPPRGNTEAFF	TGTGCCACCACGAGGGGCCCGCCTCGGGGGAACACTGAAGCTTTCTTT	TRBV7-9	TRBJ1-1	.	.
CASSSPGLATGELFF	TGTGCCAGCAGTTCCCCGGGACTAGCAACCGGGGAGCTGTTTTTT	TRBV12-3/TRBV12-4	TRBJ2-2	TRBD2	.
CASSNRFRLALGGGEGYTF	TGTGCCAGCAGCAATCGCTTCCGATTAGCGCTTGGCGGGGGGGAGGGCTACACCTTC	TRBV28	TRBJ1-2	.	.
CASSSTGGYSNTGELFF	TGTGCCAGCAGTTCTACAGGGGGCTACTCGAACACCGGGGAGCTGTTTTTT	TRBV27	TRBJ2-2	TRBD1	few
CASSVVGRNEKLFF	TGCGCCAGCAGTGTTGTCGGCAGGAATGAAAAACTGTTTTTT	TRBV10-2	TRBJ1-4	.	few
CASSPSANYYNEQFF	TGTGCCAGCAGCCCTTCCGCGAATTACTACAATGAGCAGTTCTTC	TRBV9	TRBJ2-1	.	.
CASTPDRNYGYTF	TGTGCCAGCACTCCGGACCGTAACTATGGCTACACCTTC	TRBV27	TRBJ1-2	.	.
CASRPGTGLNTGELFF	TGTGCCAGCAGGCCCGGGACCGGCCTAAACACCGGGGAGCTGTTTTTT	TRBV7-9	TRBJ2-2	.	many
CASSFELETGMNTEAFF	TGTGCCAGCAGTTTTGAACTTGAGACCGGTATGAACACTGAAGCTTTCTTT	TRBV12-3/TRBV12-4	TRBJ1-1	.	few
CASSLSSTGGFYGYTF	TGTGCCAGCAGTTTATCCTCGACAGGGGGCTTTTATGGCTACACCTTC	TRBV27	TRBJ1-2	TRBD1	.
CASRPTVYSNQPQHF	TGTGCCAGCAGACCGACGGTATATAGCAATCAGCCCCAGCATTTT	TRBV28	TRBJ1-5	.	.
CASSLVLANEQFF	TGTGCCAGCAGCTTAGTTCTAGCCAATGAGCAGTTCTTC	TRBV7-6	TRBJ2-1	.	many
CASSLAGSQGYTF	TGTGCCAGCAGCTTAGCAGGATCCCAGGGCTACACCTTC	TRBV7-8	TRBJ1-2	.	.
CASSSYPRTANSPLHF	TGTGCCAGCAGTTCCTATCCCAGGACAGCCAATTCACCCCTCCACTTT	TRBV6-5	TRBJ1-6	.	.
CANTNTGELFF	TGTGCCAATACTAACACCGGGGAGCTGTTTTTT	TRBV6-1	TRBJ2-2	.	once
CASSSPRGGRDDEQYF	TGTGCCAGCAGTAGCCCCCGAGGGGGGCGTGACGACGAGCAGTACTTC	TRBV25-1	TRBJ2-7	.	few
CASSPREGRAHEQFF	TGTGCCAGCAGCCCCCGGGAGGGCAGGGCCCATGAGCAGTTCTTC	TRBV9	TRBJ2-1	TRBD2	.
CASKTEQGYETQYF	TGTGCCAGCAAGACCGAACAGGGGTACGAGACCCAGTACTTC	TRBV7-6	TRBJ2-5	TRBD1	few
CASKGGASGYTF	TGTGCCAGCAAAGGAGGGGCTTCTGGCTACACCTTC	TRBV12-3/TRBV12-4	TRBJ1-2	.	many
CSVEDPGISYEQYF	TGCAGCGTTGAAGATCCCGGTATCTCCTACGAGCAGTACTTC	TRBV29-1	TRBJ2-7	.	few
CSASGTSGATVYLYNEQFF	TGCAGTGCTAGTGGGACTAGCGGGGCCACCGTGTACCTTTACAATGAGCAGTTCTTC	TRBV20-1	TRBJ2-1	TRBD2	.
CASSEDRDSYNEQFF	TGTGCCAGCAGTGAGGACAGGGATTCCTACAATGAGCAGTTCTTC	TRBV6-6	TRBJ2-1	TRBD1	.
CSAPEGNTEAFF	TGCAGTGCCCCGGAAGGGAACACTGAAGCTTTCTTT	TRBV20-1	TRBJ1-1	.	few
CASSIRTGGTYNEQFF	TGCGCCAGCAGCATAAGGACAGGGGGTACCTACAATGAGCAGTTCTTT	TRBV5-1	TRBJ2-1	TRBD1	.
CAISEGGYGNQPQHF	TGTGCCATCAGTGAAGGAGGTTACGGCAATCAGCCCCAGCATTTT	TRBV10-3	TRBJ1-5	.	.
CASSGTVPSRQPQHF	TGTGCCAGCAGCGGGACAGTTCCATCAAGGCAACCCCAGCATTTT	TRBV12-3/TRBV12-4	TRBJ1-5	TRBD1	few
CASSYLYSRTGGTEAFF	TGTGCCAGCAGTTACCTATATAGTCGGACAGGGGGGACTGAAGCTTTCTTT	TRBV6-6	TRBJ1-1	TRBD1	few
CASGLVRDYYSTDTQYF	TGTGCTAGTGGTTTGGTACGGGATTACTATAGCACAGATACGCAGTATTTT	TRBV12-5	TRBJ2-3	.	.
CASSHLTSGGAYTQYF	TGCGCCAGCAGCCACCTGACTAGCGGGGGGGCCTATACGCAGTATTTT	TRBV4-3	TRBJ2-3	TRBD2	.
CALGVRRGDLYEQYF	TGTGCCCTCGGGGTCAGGAGGGGGGACCTCTACGAGCAGTACTTC	TRBV10-3	TRBJ2-7	.	many
CATSTRPFQETQYF	TGTGCCACCAGCACCAGACCGTTCCAAGAGACCCAGTACTTC	TRBV15	TRBJ2-5	.	.
CSVVGGPDMNTEAFF	TGCAGCGTTGTAGGGGGCCCTGATATGAACACTGAAGCTTTCTTT	TRBV29-1	TRBJ1-1	TRBD1	.
CASSFRQGGTGELFF	TGTGCCAGCAGCTTCCGGCAGGGAGGCACCGGGGAGCTGTTTTTT	TRBV5-5	TRBJ2-2	.	many
CASSLEVVGRDPNEKLFF	TGCGCCAGCAGCTTGGAAGTCGTCGGCAGGGACCCGAATGAAAAACTGTTTTTT	TRBV5-1	TRBJ1-4	.	.
CASSLRQGNSPLHF	TGTGCCAGCAGCTTGAGGCAGGGGAATTCACCCCTCCACTTT	TRBV5-4	TRBJ1-6	.	.
CASSYVLHQPQHF	TGTGCCAGCAGTTACGTACTTCATCAGCCCCAGCATTTT	TRBV6-1	TRBJ1-5	.	.
CASSPGPQETQYF	TGCGCCAGCAGCCCGGGTCCTCAAGAGACCCAGTACTTC	TRBV4-1	TRBJ2-5	.	many